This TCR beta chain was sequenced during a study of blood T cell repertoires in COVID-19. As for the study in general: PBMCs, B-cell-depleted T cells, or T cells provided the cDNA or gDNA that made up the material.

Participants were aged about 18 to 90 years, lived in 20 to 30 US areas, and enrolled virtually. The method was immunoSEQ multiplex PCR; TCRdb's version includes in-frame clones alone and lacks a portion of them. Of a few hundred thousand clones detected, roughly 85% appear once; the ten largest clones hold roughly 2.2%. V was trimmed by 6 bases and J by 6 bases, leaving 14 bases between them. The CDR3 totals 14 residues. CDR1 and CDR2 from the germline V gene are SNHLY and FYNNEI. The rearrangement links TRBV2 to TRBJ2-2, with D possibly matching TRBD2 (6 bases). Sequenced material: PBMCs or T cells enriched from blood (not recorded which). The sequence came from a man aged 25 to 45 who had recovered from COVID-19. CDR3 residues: CASSQTPGAGELFF. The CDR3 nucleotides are TGTGCCAGCAGCCAGACTCCGGGGGCCGGGGAGCTGTTTTTT.